This TCR beta chain came from a study of T-cell memory formation after mild COVID-19. The germline V and J ends were trimmed by 0 bases and 4 bases, with 13 bases remaining between them. The V gene's germline CDR1 is SGHRS and CDR2 YFSETQ. The CDR3 is 15 amino acids. A single record per CDR3 protein comes from TCRdb applying MiXCR to the 5' RACE reads. The data contain 170,000 or so distinct CDR3 sequences, 30% to 35% of them singletons. The receptor was derived from an adult woman who had mild COVID-19 (a few samples of this study predate the infection). Cell type and time point are not known. Sequences were obtained from PBMCs or a T cell subset sorted from them (not recorded which). The chain is built from TRBV5-1 and TRBJ1-1; perhaps TRBD1 as D (5 bases). In nucleotides, the CDR3 is TGCGCCAGCAGCTTGGCCGGGGGTAGGAGCACTGAAGCTTTCTTT. This translates into CASSLAGGRSTEAFF.